A selection of T cell receptor beta chains follows, all from one sample in a study of CD8+CD57+ T cells in acquired aplastic anemia. TCRdb redid the calling of the reads with MiXCR, one entry per CDR3 protein. The repertoire holds 95,000 to 120,000 distinct CDR3 sequences, 51% seen once, with roughly 30% in the top ten. Sequencing was carried out using sorted CD4+, CD8+, or CD8+CD57+ T cells (not recorded which) from PBMCs. These receptor sequences come from a human donor in good health, serving as a control. CDR3s include the opening cysteine and the closing phenylalanine or tryptophan. The D gene is left open where the match is weak. Not all rows give a size; the values are once, few, many and, for expanded clones, a class.

TRBJ2-7	TRBD2	NA	TRBV19	CASSRTRGGYEQYF	TGTGCCAGTAGCCGGACACGGGGGGGATACGAGCAGTACTTC
TRBJ2-7	TRBD1	many	TRBV5-6	CASSPGTGIYEQYF	TGTGCCAGCAGCCCCGGGACAGGGATCTACGAGCAGTACTTC
TRBJ2-1	TRBD1	NA	TRBV7-3	CASSSGQHNEQFF	TGTGCCAGCAGCTCGGGACAGCACAATGAGCAGTTCTTC
TRBJ1-1	NA	NA	TRBV7-2	CASRRRIGRTEAFF	TGTGCCAGCAGGCGTAGGATCGGAAGGACTGAAGCTTTCTTT
TRBJ2-5	NA	NA	TRBV19	CASSIVQQETQYF	TGTGCCAGTAGTATAGTACAGCAAGAGACCCAGTACTTC
TRBJ1-1	TRBD1	many	TRBV7-9	CASSETGGTEAFF	TGTGCCAGCAGCGAGACAGGGGGCACTGAAGCTTTCTTT
TRBJ2-1	NA	NA	TRBV10-3	CAIAPDTMGQFF	TGTGCCATCGCCCCGGATACAATGGGGCAGTTCTTC
TRBJ2-5	TRBD1	NA	TRBV7-2	CASSSRTGLTKETQYF	TGTGCCAGCAGCTCGCGGACAGGGCTCACGAAAGAGACCCAGTACTTC
TRBJ1-2	NA	NA	TRBV7-3	CASSPQGDYGYTF	TGTGCCAGCAGCCCGCAGGGAGACTATGGCTACACCTTC
TRBJ2-7	NA	NA	TRBV6-2/TRBV6-3	CASSYSPEYEQYF	TGTGCCAGCAGTTACAGCCCCGAGTACGAGCAGTACTTC
TRBJ2-7	NA	NA	TRBV29-1	CSVEKQGNSYEQYF	TGCAGCGTTGAGAAGCAGGGGAACTCTTACGAGCAGTACTTC
TRBJ1-5	NA	NA	TRBV12-3/TRBV12-4	CASGLDRRNQPQHF	TGTGCCAGCGGTTTAGACAGGCGCAATCAGCCCCAGCATTTT
TRBJ1-6	NA	NA	TRBV25-1	CASSVHRPYSPLHF	TGTGCCAGCAGTGTCCATCGTCCCTATTCACCCCTCCACTTT
TRBJ2-7	TRBD2	NA	TRBV20-1	CSATPGTSGDEQYF	TGCAGTGCTACCCCGGGGACTAGCGGGGACGAGCAGTACTTC
TRBJ2-3	TRBD2	few	TRBV30	CAWSPTGGLDTQYF	TGTGCCTGGAGTCCTACCGGGGGGTTGGATACGCAGTATTTT
TRBJ1-1	TRBD1	NA	TRBV19	CATSTGMNTEAFF	TGTGCCACCTCGACAGGGATGAACACTGAAGCTTTCTTT
TRBJ1-4	NA	once	TRBV10-2	CASSPAGRDEKLFF	TGCGCCAGCAGTCCGGCAGGGAGGGATGAAAAACTGTTTTTT
TRBJ2-1	TRBD1	NA	TRBV25-1	CASSGDSYSYNEQFF	TGTGCCAGCAGTGGGGACAGCTACTCCTACAATGAGCAGTTCTTC
TRBJ1-1	NA	NA	TRBV2	CASSEELYQNTEAFF	TGTGCCAGCAGTGAAGAACTGTATCAGAACACTGAAGCTTTCTTT
TRBJ1-2	NA	NA	TRBV7-2	CASSLGGILKGYTF	TGTGCCAGCAGCTTAGGGGGAATTCTCAAAGGCTACACCTTC
TRBJ2-1	NA	NA	TRBV29-1	CSVQGGRYNEQFF	TGCAGCGTACAGGGAGGCCGTTACAATGAGCAGTTCTTC
TRBJ1-1	NA	NA	TRBV20-1	CSARWVNTEAFF	TGCAGTGCTAGATGGGTGAACACTGAAGCTTTCTTT
TRBJ2-7	TRBD2	many	TRBV7-2	CASSPTGLALSYEQYF	TGTGCCAGCAGCCCGACCGGACTAGCGCTCTCCTACGAGCAGTACTTC
TRBJ2-7	NA	NA	TRBV2	CASSEWATGGYEQYF	TGTGCCAGCAGTGAATGGGCCACCGGGGGCTACGAGCAGTACTTC
TRBJ2-1	NA	many	TRBV13	CASSHNPNEQFF	TGTGCCAGCAGCCACAATCCCAATGAGCAGTTCTTC
TRBJ2-7	TRBD1	NA	TRBV20-1	CSAVPTGTYELYF	TGTAGTGCTGTACCGACAGGGACCTACGAGCTGTACTTC
TRBJ1-1	NA	once	TRBV15	CATSRVVENTEAFF	TGTGCCACCAGCAGAGTGGTAGAGAACACTGAAGCTTTCTTT
TRBJ1-6	NA	NA	TRBV29-1	CSAREAGSSPLHF	TGCAGTGCCAGAGAGGCAGGGAGTTCACCCCTCCACTTT
TRBJ2-2	NA	many	TRBV14	CASSQDLHLGGANTGELFF	TGTGCCAGCAGCCAAGACTTACACCTCGGGGGCGCGAACACCGGGGAGCTGTTTTTT
TRBJ2-1	NA	many	TRBV3-1	CASSPFPGSNEQFF	TGTGCCAGCAGCCCATTTCCGGGATCCAATGAGCAGTTCTTC
TRBJ2-1	TRBD1	once	TRBV20-1	CSARDQGAGYNEQFF	TGCAGTGCTAGAGATCAGGGGGCCGGATACAATGAGCAGTTCTTC
TRBJ1-2	TRBD1	NA	TRBV11-2	CASSRDSLDYGYTF	TGTGCCAGCAGTCGGGACAGCCTCGACTATGGCTACACCTTC